Listed below are T cell receptor beta chains from one sample, sequenced in a study of blood T cell repertoires in COVID-19. Profiling relied on immunoSEQ multiplex PCR, and the TCRdb table lists in-frame clones only, not all of them. Of 290,000 or so clones listed, 90% are singletons. The specimen sequenced was PBMCs or T cells enriched from blood (not recorded which). These receptors all come from a woman between 18 and 30 years old with acute COVID-19. Each CDR3 is given with its conserved first and last residue. A D gene is named only where the DNA matches it firmly. Not every row has a clone size; where given, it reads once, few, many or a size class.

CDR3 DNA: TGTGCCAGCTCCCTTGGGGCCCTGAGGATTGACGAGCAGTACTTC
CDR3 protein: CASSLGALRIDEQYF
V gene: TRBV18
J gene: TRBJ2-7
clone size: NA
D gene: NA

CDR3 DNA: TGTGCCAGCAGCTCCACAGGGGGTGAGACCCAGTACTTC
CDR3 protein: CASSSTGGETQYF
V gene: TRBV7-2
J gene: TRBJ2-5
clone size: NA
D gene: TRBD1

CDR3 DNA: TGTGCCAGCATGGGGGGTAGAAATGGCTACACCTTC
CDR3 protein: CASMGGRNGYTF
V gene: TRBV27
J gene: TRBJ1-2
clone size: NA
D gene: NA

CDR3 DNA: TGTGCCAGCAGCTCCCAGCCAGGACAGGGTAGGTCTACGTATAATTCACCCCTCCACTTT
CDR3 protein: CASSSQPGQGRSTYNSPLHF
V gene: TRBV21-1
J gene: TRBJ1-6
clone size: NA
D gene: NA

CDR3 DNA: TGTGCCAGCAGTTTGGCAGGGCTAGATACGCAGTATTTT
CDR3 protein: CASSLAGLDTQYF
V gene: TRBV12-3/TRBV12-4
J gene: TRBJ2-3
clone size: NA
D gene: NA

CDR3 DNA: TGTGCCAGCAGCTTGGCAGGGGTGAATGGCTACACCTTC
CDR3 protein: CASSLAGVNGYTF
V gene: TRBV5-6
J gene: TRBJ1-2
clone size: NA
D gene: NA

CDR3 DNA: TGCGCCAGCAGCGTGCGGGACAGGGGCTACAATGAGCAGTTCTTC
CDR3 protein: CASSVRDRGYNEQFF
V gene: TRBV5-1
J gene: TRBJ2-1
clone size: NA
D gene: TRBD1

CDR3 DNA: TGTGCCAGCTCCAAACACGACAGTGTGGGCTACACCTTC
CDR3 protein: CASSKHDSVGYTF
V gene: TRBV7-2
J gene: TRBJ1-2
clone size: NA
D gene: NA

CDR3 DNA: TGCACTCCTAGCACAGATACGCAGTATTTT
CDR3 protein: CTPSTDTQYF
V gene: TRBV20-1
J gene: TRBJ2-3
clone size: few
D gene: NA

CDR3 DNA: TGTGCCAGCACCAGGACAGCGAACACCGGGGAGCTGTTTTTT
CDR3 protein: CASTRTANTGELFF
V gene: TRBV6-5
J gene: TRBJ2-2
clone size: NA
D gene: NA

CDR3 DNA: TGTGCTAGCAGCCCTAGGACAGGCGCTAACTATGGCTACACCTTC
CDR3 protein: CASSPRTGANYGYTF
V gene: TRBV7-7
J gene: TRBJ1-2
clone size: NA
D gene: TRBD1